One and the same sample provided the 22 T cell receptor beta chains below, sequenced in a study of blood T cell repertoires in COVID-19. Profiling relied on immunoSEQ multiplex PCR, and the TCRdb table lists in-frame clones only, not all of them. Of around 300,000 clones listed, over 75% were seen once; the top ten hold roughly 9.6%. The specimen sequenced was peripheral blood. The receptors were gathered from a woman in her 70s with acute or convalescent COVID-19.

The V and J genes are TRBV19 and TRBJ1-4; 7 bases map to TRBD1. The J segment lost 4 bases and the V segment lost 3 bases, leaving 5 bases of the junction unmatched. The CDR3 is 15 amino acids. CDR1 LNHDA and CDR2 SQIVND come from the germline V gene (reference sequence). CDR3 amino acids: CASSMRQGGNEKLFF. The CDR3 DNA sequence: TGTGCCAGTAGTATGCGACAGGGCGGTAATGAAAAACTGTTTTTT.

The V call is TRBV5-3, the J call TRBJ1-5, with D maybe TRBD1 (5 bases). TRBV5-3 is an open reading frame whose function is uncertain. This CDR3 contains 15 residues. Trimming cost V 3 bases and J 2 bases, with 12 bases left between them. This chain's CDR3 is CARSYQGGGNQPQHF. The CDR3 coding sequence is TGTGCCAGAAGCTATCAGGGCGGAGGCAATCAGCCCCAGCATTTT.

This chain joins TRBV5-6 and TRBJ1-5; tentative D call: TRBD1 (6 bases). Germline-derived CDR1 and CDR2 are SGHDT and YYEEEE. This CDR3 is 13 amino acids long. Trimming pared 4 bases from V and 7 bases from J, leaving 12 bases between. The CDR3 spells CASSPGGQQPQHF. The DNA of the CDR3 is TGTGCCAGCAGCCCGGGGGGCCAGCAGCCCCAGCATTTT.

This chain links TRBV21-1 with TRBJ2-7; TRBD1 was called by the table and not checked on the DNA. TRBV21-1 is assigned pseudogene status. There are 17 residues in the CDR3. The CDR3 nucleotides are TGTGCCAGCAGCAAAGCGCCTTACGGGACAGTCTGTGCCGAGCAGTACTTC. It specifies CASSKAPYGTVCAEQYF.

CDR3 in DNA: TGCAGCGTTGGACAATCCTACGAGCAGTACTTC. Translation: CSVGQSYEQYF. The rearrangement joins TRBV29-1 to TRBJ2-7; no clear D gene. The CDR3 length is 11 residues. Germline CDR1 reads SQVTM; CDR2 reads ANQGSEA. Between the trimmed V and J ends, which lost 4 bases and 1 base, there was a span of 5 bases.

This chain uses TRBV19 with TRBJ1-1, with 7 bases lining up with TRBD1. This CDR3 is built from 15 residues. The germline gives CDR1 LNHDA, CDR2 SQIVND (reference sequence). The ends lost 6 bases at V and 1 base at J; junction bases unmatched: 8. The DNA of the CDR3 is TGTGCCAGTAGACAGAATCGACAGGGGAACACTGAAGCTTTCTTT. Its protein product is CASRQNRQGNTEAFF.

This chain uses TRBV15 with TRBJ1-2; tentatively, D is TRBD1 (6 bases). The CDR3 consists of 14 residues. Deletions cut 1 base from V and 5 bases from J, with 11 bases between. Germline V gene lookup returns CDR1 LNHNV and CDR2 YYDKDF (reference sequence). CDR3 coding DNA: TGTGCCACCAGCAGAGGGACAGTTTCTTATGGCTACACCTTC. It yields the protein CATSRGTVSYGYTF. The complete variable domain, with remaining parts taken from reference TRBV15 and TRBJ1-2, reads DAMVIQNPRYQVTQFGKPVTLSCSQTLNHNVMYWYQQKSSQAPKLLFHYYDKDFNNEADTPDNFQSRRPNTSFCFLDIRSPGLGDTAMYLCATSRGTVSYGYTFGSGTRLTVV.

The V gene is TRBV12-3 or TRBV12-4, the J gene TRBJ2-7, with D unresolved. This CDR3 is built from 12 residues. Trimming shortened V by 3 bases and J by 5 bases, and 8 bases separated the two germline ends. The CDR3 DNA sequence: TGTGCCAGCAGTTTTGCTCCGGACGAGCAGTACTTC. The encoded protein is CASSFAPDEQYF.

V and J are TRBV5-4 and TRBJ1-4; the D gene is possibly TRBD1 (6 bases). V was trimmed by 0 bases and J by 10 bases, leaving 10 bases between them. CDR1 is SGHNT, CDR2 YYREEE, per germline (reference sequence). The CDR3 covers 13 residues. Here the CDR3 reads CASSLDRAGKLFF. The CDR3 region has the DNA TGTGCCAGCAGCTTGGACAGGGCGGGAAAACTGTTTTTT.

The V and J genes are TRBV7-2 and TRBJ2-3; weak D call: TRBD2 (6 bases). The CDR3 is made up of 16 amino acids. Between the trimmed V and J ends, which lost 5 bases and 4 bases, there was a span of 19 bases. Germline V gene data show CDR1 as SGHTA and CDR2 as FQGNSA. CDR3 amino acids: CASSPRSGTVPDTQYF. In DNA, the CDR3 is TGTGCCAGCAGCCCTAGGTCCGGGACTGTTCCAGATACGCAGTATTTT.

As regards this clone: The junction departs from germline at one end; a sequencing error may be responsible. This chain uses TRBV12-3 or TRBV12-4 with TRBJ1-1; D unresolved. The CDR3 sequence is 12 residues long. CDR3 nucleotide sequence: TGTGCCAGCAGTTTACTGCGCTCGATTTTCTCTTTT. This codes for CASSLLRSIFSF.

The CDR3 nucleotides read TGTGCCAGCAGCGCGGGTTCTAGCGGGGGGGCCTATGAGCAGTTCTTC. Protein product: CASSAGSSGGAYEQFF. The rearrangement uses TRBV5-5 and TRBJ2-1; 12 bases match TRBD2. The ends lost 4 bases at V and 8 bases at J; junction bases unmatched: 10. CDR1 is SGHKS, CDR2 YYEKEE, per germline (reference sequence). There are 16 residues in the CDR3. Full variable domain (outside the CDR3, taken from reference TRBV5-5 and TRBJ2-1): DAGVTQSPTHLIKTRGQQVTLRCSPISGHKSVSWYQQVLGQGPQFIFQYYEKEERGRGNFPDRFSARQFPNYSSELNVNALLLGDSALYLCASSAGSSGGAYEQFFGPGTRLTVL.

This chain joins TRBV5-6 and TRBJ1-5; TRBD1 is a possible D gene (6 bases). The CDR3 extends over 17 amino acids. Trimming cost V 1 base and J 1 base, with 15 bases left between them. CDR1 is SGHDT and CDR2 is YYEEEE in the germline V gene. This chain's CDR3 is CASSLYRAKWSNQPQHF. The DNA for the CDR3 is TGTGCCAGCAGCTTGTACAGGGCGAAATGGAGCAATCAGCCCCAGCATTTT.

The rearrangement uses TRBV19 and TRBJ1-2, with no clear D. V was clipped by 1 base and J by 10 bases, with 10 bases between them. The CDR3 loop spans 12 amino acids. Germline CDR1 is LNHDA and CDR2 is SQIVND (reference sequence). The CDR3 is CASSIVSGSYTF. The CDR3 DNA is TGTGCCAGTAGTATAGTTTCAGGCTCCTACACCTTC.

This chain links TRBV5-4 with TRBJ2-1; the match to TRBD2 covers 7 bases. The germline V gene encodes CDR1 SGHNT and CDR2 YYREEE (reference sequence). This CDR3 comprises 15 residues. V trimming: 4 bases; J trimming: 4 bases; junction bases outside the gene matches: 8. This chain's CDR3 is CASSGRGDLYNEQFF. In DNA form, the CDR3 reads TGTGCCAGCAGCGGCCGGGGGGATCTTTACAATGAGCAGTTCTTC.

The CDR3 DNA follows: TGCGCCAGCAGCTTGCTCGTGGGTGACAGGGGCAATGGCTACACCTTC. Its protein product is CASSLLVGDRGNGYTF. The chain has TRBV5-1 and TRBJ1-2; 8 nucleotides match TRBD1. Germline V gene sequence: CDR1 SGHRS, CDR2 YFSETQ. Germline trimming cut 1 base from V and 6 bases from J; bases unmatched to any gene: 11. CDR3 length: 16 residues. Supplemented by reference TRBV5-1 and TRBJ1-2, the full variable domain reads KAGVTQTPRYLIKTRGQQVTLSCSPISGHRSVSWYQQTPGQGLQFLFEYFSETQRNKGNFPGRFSGRQFSNSRSEMNVSTLELGDSALYLCASSLLVGDRGNGYTFGSGTRLTVV.

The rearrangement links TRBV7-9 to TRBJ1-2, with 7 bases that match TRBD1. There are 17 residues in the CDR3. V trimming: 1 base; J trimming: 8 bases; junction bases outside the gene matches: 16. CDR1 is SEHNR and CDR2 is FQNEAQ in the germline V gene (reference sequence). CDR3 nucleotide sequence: TGTGCCAGCAGCTTAGGTCCAACAGGGGACCAATGGGGGGGCTACACCTTC. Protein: CASSLGPTGDQWGGYTF.

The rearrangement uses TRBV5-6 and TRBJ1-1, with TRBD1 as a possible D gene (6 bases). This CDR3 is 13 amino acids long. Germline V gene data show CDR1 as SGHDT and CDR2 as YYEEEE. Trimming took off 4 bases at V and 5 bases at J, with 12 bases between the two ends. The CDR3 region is CASSLTGRTEAFF. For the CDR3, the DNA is TGTGCCAGCAGCCTCACAGGGCGGACTGAAGCTTTCTTT. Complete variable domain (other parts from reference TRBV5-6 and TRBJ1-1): DAGVTQSPTHLIKTRGQQVTLRCSPKSGHDTVSWYQQALGQGPQFIFQYYEEEERQRGNFPDRFSGHQFPNYSSELNVNALLLGDSALYLCASSLTGRTEAFFGQGTRLTVV.

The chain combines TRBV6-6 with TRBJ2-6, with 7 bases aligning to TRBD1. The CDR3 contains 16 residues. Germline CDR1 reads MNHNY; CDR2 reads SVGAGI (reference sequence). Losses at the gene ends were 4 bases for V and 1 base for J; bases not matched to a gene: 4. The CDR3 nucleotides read TGTGCCAGCAGTTCGACAGGGCCATCTGGGGCCAACGTCCTGACTTTC. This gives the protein CASSSTGPSGANVLTF.

CDR3: CASSQSLTVNTIYF. CDR3 coding DNA: TGTGCCAGCAGCCAATCGTTGACAGTGAACACCATATATTTT. The chain couples TRBV16 to TRBJ1-3; D might be TRBD1 (5 bases). V gave up 0 bases and J gave up 7 bases, with 10 bases separating them. The CDR3 totals 14 residues. Germline values: CDR1 KGHSY, CDR2 FQNENV.

The CDR3 is CASSSPRLVGNEQFF. The CDR3 DNA follows: TGTGCCAGCAGTTCTCCCAGACTAGTCGGCAATGAGCAGTTCTTC. V is TRBV7-6 and J is TRBJ2-1, with D perhaps matching TRBD2 (6 bases). The CDR3 is 15 residues long. Germline V lookup: CDR1 SGHVS, CDR2 FNYEAQ. V lost 6 bases and J lost 6, with 18 bases in between.

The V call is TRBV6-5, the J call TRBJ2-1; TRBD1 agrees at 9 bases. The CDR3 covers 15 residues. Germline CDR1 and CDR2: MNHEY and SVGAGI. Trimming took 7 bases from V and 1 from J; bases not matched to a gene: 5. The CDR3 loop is CASKSGQGSYNEQFF. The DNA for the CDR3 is TGTGCCAGCAAGTCGGGACAGGGATCCTACAATGAGCAGTTCTTC.